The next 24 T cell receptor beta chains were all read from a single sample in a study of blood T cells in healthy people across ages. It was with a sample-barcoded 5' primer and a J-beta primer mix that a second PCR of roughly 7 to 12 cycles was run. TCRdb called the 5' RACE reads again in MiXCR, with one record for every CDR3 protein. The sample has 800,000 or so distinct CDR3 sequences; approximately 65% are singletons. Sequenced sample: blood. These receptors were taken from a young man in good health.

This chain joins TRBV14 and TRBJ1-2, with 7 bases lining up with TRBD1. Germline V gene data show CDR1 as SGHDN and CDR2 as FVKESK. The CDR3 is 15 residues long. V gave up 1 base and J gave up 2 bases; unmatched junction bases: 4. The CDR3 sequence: CASSQADRMNYGYTF. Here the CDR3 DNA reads TGTGCCAGCAGCCAAGCGGACAGGATGAACTATGGCTACACCTTC.

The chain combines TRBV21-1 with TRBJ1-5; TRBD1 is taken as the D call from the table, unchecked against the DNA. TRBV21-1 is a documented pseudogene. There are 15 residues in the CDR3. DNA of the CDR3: TGTGCCAGCAGCAAAGGCCCCCGGGGACGTCAGCCCCAGCATTTT. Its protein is CASSKGPRGRQPQHF.

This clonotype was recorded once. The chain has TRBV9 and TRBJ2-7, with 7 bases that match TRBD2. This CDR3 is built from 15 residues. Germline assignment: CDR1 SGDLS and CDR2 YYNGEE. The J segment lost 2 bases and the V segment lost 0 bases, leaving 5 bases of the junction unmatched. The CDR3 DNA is TGTGCCAGCAGCGTAGATTTAGGGAGGGCCTACGAGCAGTACTTC. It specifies CASSVDLGRAYEQYF.

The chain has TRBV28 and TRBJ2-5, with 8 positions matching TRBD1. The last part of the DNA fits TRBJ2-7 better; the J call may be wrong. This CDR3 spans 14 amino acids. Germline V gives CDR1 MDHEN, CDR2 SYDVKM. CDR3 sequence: CASSFGQGRGEQYF. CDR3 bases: TGTGCCAGCAGTTTCGGACAGGGTCGCGGCGAGCAGTACTTC.

The CDR3 DNA follows: TGTGCCAGCAGCCAAGGGGGACAGGGTGGCGGCTATGGCTACACCTTC. It yields the protein CASSQGGQGGGYGYTF. The chain combines TRBV3-1 with TRBJ1-2; 9 bases agree with TRBD1. Per the germline V gene, CDR1 is LGHDT and CDR2 is YNNKEL (reference sequence). The CDR3 totals 16 residues. The J segment lost 4 bases and the V segment lost 1 base, leaving 7 bases of the junction unmatched.

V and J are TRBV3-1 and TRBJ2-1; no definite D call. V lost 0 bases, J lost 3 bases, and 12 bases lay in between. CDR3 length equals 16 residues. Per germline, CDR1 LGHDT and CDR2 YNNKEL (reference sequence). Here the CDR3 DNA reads TGTGCCAGCAGCCAAGATATCGGGTCCCTCTACAATGAGCAGTTCTTC. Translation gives CASSQDIGSLYNEQFF.

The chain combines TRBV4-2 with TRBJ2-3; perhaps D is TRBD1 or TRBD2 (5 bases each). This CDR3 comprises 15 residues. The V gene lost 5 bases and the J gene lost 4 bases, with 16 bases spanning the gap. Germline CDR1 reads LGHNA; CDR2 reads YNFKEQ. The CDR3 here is CASSVSALGADTQYF. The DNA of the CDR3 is TGTGCCAGCAGCGTTTCGGCTTTGGGGGCAGATACGCAGTATTTT.

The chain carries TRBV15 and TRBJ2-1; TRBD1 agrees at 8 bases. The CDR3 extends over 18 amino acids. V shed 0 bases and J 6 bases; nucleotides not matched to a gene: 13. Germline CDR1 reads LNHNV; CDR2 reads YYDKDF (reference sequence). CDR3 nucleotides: TGTGCCACCAGCAGAGATCTGAGTATCGGGACAGGCTCCAATGAGCAGTTCTTC. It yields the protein CATSRDLSIGTGSNEQFF.

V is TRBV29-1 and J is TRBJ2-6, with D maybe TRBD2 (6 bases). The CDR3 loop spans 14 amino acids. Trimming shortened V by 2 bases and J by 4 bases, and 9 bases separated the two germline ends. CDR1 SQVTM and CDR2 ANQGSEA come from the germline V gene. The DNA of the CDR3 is TGCAGCGTTGAAAGCGGGTTCGGGGCCAACGTCCTGACTTTC. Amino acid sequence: CSVESGFGANVLTF.

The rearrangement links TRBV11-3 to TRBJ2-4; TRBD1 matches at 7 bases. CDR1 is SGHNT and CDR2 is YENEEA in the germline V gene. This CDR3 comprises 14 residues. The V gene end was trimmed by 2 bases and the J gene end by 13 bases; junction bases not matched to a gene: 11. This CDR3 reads CASSLTTTQGEQYF. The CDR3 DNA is TGTGCCAGCAGCTTAACCACGACCCAGGGGGAGCAGTACTTC.

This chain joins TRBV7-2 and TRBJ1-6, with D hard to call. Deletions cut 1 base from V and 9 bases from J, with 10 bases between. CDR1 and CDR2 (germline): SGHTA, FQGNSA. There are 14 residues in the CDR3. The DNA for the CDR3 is TGTGCCAGCAGCTTAGAAGAGGGTACTTCACCCCTCCACTTT. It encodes CASSLEEGTSPLHF.

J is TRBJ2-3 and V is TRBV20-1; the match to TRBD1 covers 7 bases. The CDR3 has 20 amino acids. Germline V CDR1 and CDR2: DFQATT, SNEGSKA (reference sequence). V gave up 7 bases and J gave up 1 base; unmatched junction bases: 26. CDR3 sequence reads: CSERTRRPGKGAQGTDTQYF. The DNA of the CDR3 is TGCAGTGAAAGGACAAGAAGGCCCGGAAAGGGGGCGCAAGGCACAGATACGCAGTATTTT.

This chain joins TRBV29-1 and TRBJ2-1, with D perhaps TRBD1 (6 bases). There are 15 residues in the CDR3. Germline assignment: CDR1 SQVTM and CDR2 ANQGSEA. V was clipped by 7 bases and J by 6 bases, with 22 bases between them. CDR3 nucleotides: TGCAGCGGAGTACCTACAGGGCATTTGGGCAATGAGCAGTTCTTC. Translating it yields CSGVPTGHLGNEQFF.

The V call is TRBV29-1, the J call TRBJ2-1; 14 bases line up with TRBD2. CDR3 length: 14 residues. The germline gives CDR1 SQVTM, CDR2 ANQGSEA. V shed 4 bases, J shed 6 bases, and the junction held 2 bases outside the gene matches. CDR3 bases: TGCAGCGTTGGAGGACTAGCGGGGGGCAATGAGCAGTTCTTC. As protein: CSVGGLAGGNEQFF.

The CDR3 DNA is TGTGCCAGCACACAGCACGAGCAGTACTTC. Protein sequence: CASTQHEQYF. The V gene is TRBV6-4, the J gene TRBJ2-5; D remains ambiguous. The end of the DNA is better explained by TRBJ2-7, so the J call may be wrong. Germline loops: CDR1 MRHNA, CDR2 SNTAGT. CDR3 length: 10 amino acids.

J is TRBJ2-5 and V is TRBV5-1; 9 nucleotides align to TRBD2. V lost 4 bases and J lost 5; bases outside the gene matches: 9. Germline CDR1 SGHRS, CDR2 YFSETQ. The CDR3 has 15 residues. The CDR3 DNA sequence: TGCGCCAGCAGCCCTAGGAGCGGGGGGCAGGAGACCCAGTACTTC. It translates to CASSPRSGGQETQYF.

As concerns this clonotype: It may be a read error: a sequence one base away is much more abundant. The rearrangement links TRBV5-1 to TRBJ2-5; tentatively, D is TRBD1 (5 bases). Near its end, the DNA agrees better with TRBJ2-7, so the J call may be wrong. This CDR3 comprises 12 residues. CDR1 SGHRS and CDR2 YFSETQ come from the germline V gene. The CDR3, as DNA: TGCGCCAGCAGCACAAGGGGAATCGAGCAGTACTTC. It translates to CASSTRGIEQYF.

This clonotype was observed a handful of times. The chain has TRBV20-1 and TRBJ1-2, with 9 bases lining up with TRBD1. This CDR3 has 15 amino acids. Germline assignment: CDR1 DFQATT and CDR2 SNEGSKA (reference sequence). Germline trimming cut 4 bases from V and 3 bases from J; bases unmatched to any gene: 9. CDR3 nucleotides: TGCAGTGCTATCCCGGGACAGGGTACTGACTATGGCTACACCTTC. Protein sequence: CSAIPGQGTDYGYTF.

The CDR3 DNA reads TGTGCCAGCAGCTTAACGGGGGGGCCATCGGATACGCAGTATTTT. This codes for CASSLTGGPSDTQYF. The chain joins TRBV7-3 to TRBJ2-3; D is perhaps TRBD2 (7 bases). V was clipped by 0 bases and J by 6 bases, with 13 bases between them. CDR1 and CDR2 (germline): SGHTA, FQGTGA. The length of the CDR3 is 15 residues.

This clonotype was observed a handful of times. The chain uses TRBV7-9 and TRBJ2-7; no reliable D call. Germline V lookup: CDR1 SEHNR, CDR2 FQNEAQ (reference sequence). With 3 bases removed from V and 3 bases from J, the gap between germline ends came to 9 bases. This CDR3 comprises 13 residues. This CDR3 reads CASSFGVHYEQYF. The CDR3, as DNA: TGTGCCAGCAGCTTTGGGGTGCACTACGAGCAGTACTTC. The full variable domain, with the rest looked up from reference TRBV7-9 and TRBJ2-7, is DTGVSQNPRHKITKRGQNVTFRCDPISEHNRLYWYRQTLGQGPEFLTYFQNEAQLEKSRLLSDRFSAERPKGSFSTLEIQRTEQGDSAMYLCASSFGVHYEQYFGPGTRLTVT.

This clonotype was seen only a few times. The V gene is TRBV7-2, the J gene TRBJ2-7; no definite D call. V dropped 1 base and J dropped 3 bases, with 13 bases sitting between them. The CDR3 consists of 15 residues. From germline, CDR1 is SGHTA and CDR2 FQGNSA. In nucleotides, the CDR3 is TGTGCCAGCAGCTTAGTAATTTCAGAGGACTACGAGCAGTACTTC. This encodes CASSLVISEDYEQYF.

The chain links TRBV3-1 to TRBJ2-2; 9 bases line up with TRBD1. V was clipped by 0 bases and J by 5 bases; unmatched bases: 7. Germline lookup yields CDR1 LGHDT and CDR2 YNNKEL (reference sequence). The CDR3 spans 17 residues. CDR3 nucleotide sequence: TGTGCCAGCAGCCAAGACCTGGGACAGGGAGGAACCGGGGAGCTGTTTTTT. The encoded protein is CASSQDLGQGGTGELFF.

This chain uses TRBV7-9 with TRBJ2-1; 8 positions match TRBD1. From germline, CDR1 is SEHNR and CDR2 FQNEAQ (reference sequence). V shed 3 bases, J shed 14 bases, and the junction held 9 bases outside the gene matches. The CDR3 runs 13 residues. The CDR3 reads CASSFPGTGAEFF. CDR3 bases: TGTGCCAGCAGCTTCCCGGGGACAGGCGCGGAGTTCTTC.

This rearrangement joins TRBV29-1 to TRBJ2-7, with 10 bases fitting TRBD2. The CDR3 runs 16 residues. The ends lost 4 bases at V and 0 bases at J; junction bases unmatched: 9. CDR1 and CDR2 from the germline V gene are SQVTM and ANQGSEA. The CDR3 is CSVVGLAGAVSYEQYF. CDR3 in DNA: TGCAGCGTTGTTGGGCTAGCGGGGGCTGTCTCCTACGAGCAGTACTTC.